This T cell receptor (beta chain) emerged from a study of PD-L1 blockade in urothelial cancer. Study at large: Bladder-origin urothelial cancer in males described most of the roughly 30 patients. Counts from blood samples showed a median of roughly 150,000 T cells. Study observations and caveats: Below-median TCR clonality that was measured in pretreatment blood predicted better survival.

Time point in this sample: pretreatment peripheral blood. The table came from immunoSEQ multiplex PCR; TCRdb's copy has only in-frame clones and leaves some out. The table includes 33,000 or so clones, approximately 80% detected once. About this clone itself: Its specificity is unknown.

The receptor's source is a man aged 55 to 70 with urothelial cancer. The sequences come from PBMCs, collected around atezolizumab (anti-PD-L1) treatment.

As DNA, the CDR3 is TGCGCCAGCAAGACGACAGGGGTGAACACTGAAGCTTTCTTT. This encodes CASKTTGVNTEAFF. The rearrangement links TRBV5-1 to TRBJ1-1, with 8 bases fitting TRBD1. After removal of 6 bases from V and 0 bases from J, the junction contained 4 bases not matched to a gene. Looked up from germline, CDR1 is SGHRS and CDR2 is YFSETQ. The CDR3 covers 14 residues.